This entry lists 25 T cell receptor beta chains sequenced from one sample in a study of blood T cell repertoires in COVID-19. The table came from immunoSEQ multiplex PCR; TCRdb's copy has only in-frame clones and leaves some out. This sample carries about 230,000 clones, around 92% of them seen once, and the ten largest clones take around 4%. What was sequenced was PBMCs or T cells enriched from blood (not recorded which). Source of these receptors: a woman aged 25 to 45 with acute COVID-19.

The J gene is TRBJ2-3, the V gene TRBV7-8; perhaps TRBD2 as D (5 bases). The CDR3 length is 16 residues. Trimming removed 1 base from V and 3 bases from J, with 14 bases in between. Germline V gene data show CDR1 as SGHVS and CDR2 as FQNEAQ. CDR3 amino acids: CASSLVTGYETDTQYF. The CDR3 nucleotides read TGTGCCAGCAGCTTAGTCACGGGGTATGAGACAGATACGCAGTATTTT.

The CDR3 is CASSLGQAGSGANVLTF. For the CDR3, the DNA is TGTGCCAGCAGCTTGGGACAGGCTGGGTCTGGGGCCAACGTCCTGACTTTC. The rearrangement uses TRBV7-9 and TRBJ2-6; 8 positions match TRBD1. CDR3 length equals 17 residues. Looked up from germline, CDR1 is SEHNR and CDR2 is FQNEAQ (reference sequence). The J segment lost 1 base and the V segment lost 3 bases, leaving 5 bases of the junction unmatched.

The CDR3 spells CASHRDGYTF. Written as DNA, the CDR3 is TGTGCCAGCCACAGGGACGGCTACACCTTC. The V call is TRBV19, the J call TRBJ1-2, with D tentatively TRBD1 (6 bases). CDR3 length equals 10 residues. Germline V gene lookup returns CDR1 LNHDA and CDR2 SQIVND (reference sequence). V was pared by 9 bases and J by 8 bases, with 10 bases between.

The chain is built from TRBV27 and TRBJ2-5; no clear D. The CDR3 consists of 12 residues. V was pared by 0 bases and J by 5 bases, with 4 bases between. Germline values: CDR1 MNHEY, CDR2 SMNVEV (reference sequence). CDR3: CASSLSGETQYF. The CDR3 DNA reads as TGTGCCAGCAGTTTATCTGGCGAGACCCAGTACTTC.

This chain connects TRBV5-6 to TRBJ1-6; D possibly corresponds to TRBD1 (5 bases). This CDR3 region has 14 residues. The germline V gene has CDR1 SGHDT and CDR2 YYEEEE. Trimming pared 0 bases from V and 9 bases from J, leaving 10 bases between. Written as DNA, the CDR3 is TGTGCCAGCAGCTTGGGGCAGGGTAGTTCACCCCTCCACTTT. Amino acids: CASSLGQGSSPLHF.

J is TRBJ1-2 and V is TRBV21-1. TRBV21-1 is recorded as a pseudogene. The CDR3 loop spans 14 amino acids. The CDR3 sequence: CASSKFRDLYGYTF. CDR3 sequence (DNA): TGTGCCAGCAGCAAATTTAGGGACTTATATGGCTACACCTTC.

The rearrangement uses TRBV27 and TRBJ1-1; possibly TRBD1 for D (6 bases). This CDR3 comprises 16 residues. Per the germline V gene, CDR1 is MNHEY and CDR2 is SMNVEV (reference sequence). V shed 2 bases and J shed 0 bases, with 13 bases lying between them. The CDR3 here is CASSLLTGRMNTEAFF. The CDR3 DNA reads TGTGCCAGCAGTTTACTGACAGGCCGCATGAACACTGAAGCTTTCTTT.

The chain uses TRBV3-1 (or the pseudogene TRBV3-2) and TRBJ1-1, with TRBD1 as a possible D gene (5 bases). V lost 4 bases to trimming and J lost 1 base, with 16 bases between them. CDR1 is LGHDT, CDR2 YNNKEL, per germline (reference sequence). This CDR3 is built from 16 residues. CDR3 protein: CASSLIGGRGNTEAFF. The DNA of the CDR3 is TGTGCCAGCAGCCTGATCGGGGGTAGGGGGAACACTGAAGCTTTCTTT.

V gene TRBV6-5 combines with J gene TRBJ2-7, with 8 bases lining up with TRBD1. This CDR3 region has 15 residues. Germline V lookup: CDR1 MNHEY, CDR2 SVGAGI. The V and J ends lost 6 bases and 5 bases, in that order; junction bases with no gene match: 12. DNA of the CDR3: TGTGCCAGCAGCATCCAGACAGGGGTCCTCGACGAGCAGTACTTC. It yields the protein CASSIQTGVLDEQYF.

The chain joins TRBV12-3 or TRBV12-4 to TRBJ2-5, with TRBD2 as a possible D gene (5 bases). The CDR3 totals 13 residues. Deletions cut 6 bases from V and 10 bases from J, with 18 bases between. CDR3 protein: CASSPGPRADQYF. The DNA for the CDR3 is TGTGCCAGCAGCCCAGGACCGAGGGCTGACCAGTACTTC.

The chain uses TRBV6-5 and TRBJ1-5, with 7 positions matching TRBD1. Germline CDR1 and CDR2: MNHEY and SVGAGI. The CDR3 spans 13 residues. V lost 7 bases, J lost 6 bases, and 6 bases stayed unmatched. CDR3 in DNA: TGTGCCAGCAAAGACAGGGTGGTTCAGCCCCAGCATTTT. Translation: CASKDRVVQPQHF.

The genes are TRBV24-1 and TRBJ2-3; possible D gene TRBD2, 6 bases. This CDR3 is built from 13 residues. V lost 12 bases and J lost 2, with 14 bases in between. CDR1 is KGHDR, CDR2 SFDVKD, per germline. The CDR3 protein is CAVGGEFTDTQYF. The CDR3 DNA follows: TGTGCCGTGGGCGGGGAGTTCACAGATACGCAGTATTTT.

This rearrangement joins TRBV24-1 to TRBJ2-5; 8 bases line up with TRBD1. J gave up 2 bases and V 4 bases, and 5 bases lay outside the gene matches. CDR3 length equals 15 residues. Germline V gives CDR1 KGHDR, CDR2 SFDVKD. CDR3 amino acids: CATSDAQGGQETQYF. CDR3 DNA: TGTGCCACCAGTGACGCACAGGGGGGACAAGAGACCCAGTACTTC.

This clone was seen a single time. The CDR3 region has the DNA TGTGCCAGCAGCACTGGGACAGTCTTCATGAACACTGAAGCTTTCTTT. Translation: CASSTGTVFMNTEAFF. This chain connects TRBV14 to TRBJ1-1; 7 bases are a match to TRBD1. Germline V gene lookup returns CDR1 SGHDN and CDR2 FVKESK. Trimming took 5 bases from V and 0 from J; bases not matched to a gene: 9. This CDR3 comprises 16 residues.

The V call is TRBV11-2, the J call TRBJ1-1; D gene unclear. V gave up 5 bases and J gave up 2 bases, with 6 bases separating them. Germline CDR1 and CDR2: SGHAT and FQNNGV. The CDR3 length is 12 residues. CDR3 coding DNA: TGTGCCAGCAGCCGAGTTAACACTGAAGCTTTCTTT. Its protein product is CASSRVNTEAFF.

The chain combines TRBV25-1 with TRBJ2-7; 9 bases line up with TRBD2. The CDR3 sequence is 14 residues long. Germline assignment: CDR1 MGHDK and CDR2 SYGVNS. V gave up 5 bases and J gave up 4 bases; unmatched junction bases: 6. CDR3 loop: CASSRVAGAYEQYF. CDR3 DNA sequence: TGTGCCAGCAGTCGGGTAGCGGGGGCGTACGAGCAGTACTTC.

V and J are TRBV15 and TRBJ2-1; TRBD1 matches 8 bases. The V gene's germline CDR1 is LNHNV and CDR2 YYDKDF (reference sequence). This CDR3 has 17 amino acids. J gave up 10 bases and V 1 base, and 15 bases lay outside the gene matches. Here the CDR3 reads CATSRVGLGQGLGEQFF. The CDR3 DNA reads TGTGCCACCAGCAGAGTTGGGCTCGGACAGGGTCTCGGGGAGCAGTTCTTC.

The chain couples TRBV11-2 to TRBJ1-1, with 10 bases matching TRBD1. V dropped 3 bases and J dropped 5; count of bases not matched to a gene: 9. CDR3 length equals 16 residues. The germline V gene encodes CDR1 SGHAT and CDR2 FQNNGV. CDR3 region: CASSFAGQGKRTEAFF. Written as DNA, the CDR3 is TGTGCCAGCAGCTTCGCGGGACAGGGGAAACGGACTGAAGCTTTCTTT.

V and J are TRBV7-2 and TRBJ1-1, with a tentative D call TRBD1 (5 bases). The CDR3 is 14 amino acids. The germline gives CDR1 SGHTA, CDR2 FQGNSA. V was clipped by 6 bases and J by 2 bases, with 13 bases between them. In DNA, the CDR3 is TGTGCCAGCAGTTCTCAGGGAATTAACACTGAAGCTTTCTTT. Its protein product is CASSSQGINTEAFF.

The chain combines TRBV9 with TRBJ1-1; D is unresolved. V was shortened by 9 bases and J by 4 bases, with 19 bases between the two germline ends. The CDR3 runs 14 residues. The V gene's germline CDR1 is SGDLS and CDR2 YYNGEE. CDR3 bases: TGTGCCATCCCGAGGCCCTACCGGAGCACTGAAGCTTTCTTT. It codes for CAIPRPYRSTEAFF. The whole variable domain, filled in from reference TRBV9 and TRBJ1-1, reads DSGVTQTPKHLITATGQRVTLRCSPRSGDLSVYWYQQSLDQGLQFLIQYYNGEERAKGNILERFSAQQFPDLHSELNLSSLELGDSALYFCAIPRPYRSTEAFFGQGTRLTVV.

The genes are TRBV5-5 and TRBJ2-2; a possible D gene is TRBD2 (7 bases). The germline V gene encodes CDR1 SGHKS and CDR2 YYEKEE (reference sequence). The V end was cut by 4 bases, the J end by 1 base, with 14 bases between. The CDR3 sequence is 16 residues long. The DNA of the CDR3 is TGTGCCAGCAGCGGAACGGGGGGACAGAACACCGGGGAGCTGTTTTTT. Translating gives CASSGTGGQNTGELFF.

V gene TRBV7-9 combines with J gene TRBJ1-2; TRBD1 agrees at 7 bases. Trimming cost V 2 bases and J 3 bases; bases outside gene matches: 3. The germline V gene has CDR1 SEHNR and CDR2 FQNEAQ (reference sequence). CDR3 length equals 14 residues. The CDR3 sequence is CASSLIGTDYGYTF. The CDR3 coding sequence is TGTGCCAGCAGCTTAATCGGGACAGACTATGGCTACACCTTC.

This chain links TRBV3-1 (or the pseudogene TRBV3-2) with TRBJ1-6, with TRBD1 identical over 11 bases. Germline V gives CDR1 LGHDT, CDR2 YNNKEL (reference sequence). V lost 6 bases and J lost 8; bases outside the gene matches: 3. This CDR3 spans 14 amino acids. The CDR3 DNA is TGTGCCAGCAGGACGGGACAGGGGGATTCACCCCTCCACTTT. It encodes CASRTGQGDSPLHF.

V is TRBV14 and J is TRBJ2-1; tentatively, D is TRBD2 (7 bases). Germline CDR1 reads SGHDN; CDR2 reads FVKESK. The length of the CDR3 is 15 residues. V lost 4 bases and J lost 7, with 17 bases in between. The CDR3 here is CASSPLEGGPNEQFF. CDR3 nucleotides: TGTGCCAGCAGCCCACTAGAGGGGGGGCCTAATGAGCAGTTCTTC. The variable domain in full, with the rest retrieved from reference TRBV14 and TRBJ2-1, is EAGVTQFPSHSVIEKGQTVTLRCDPISGHDNLYWYRRVMGKEIKFLLHFVKESKQDESGMPNNRFLAERTGGTYSTLKVQPAELEDSGVYFCASSPLEGGPNEQFFGPGTRLTVL.

This clone was recorded only once. The chain has TRBV7-2 and TRBJ2-1; 10 bases are shared with TRBD2. Trimming took 2 bases from V and 7 from J; bases not matched to a gene: 14. CDR3 length equals 18 residues. Germline lookup yields CDR1 SGHTA and CDR2 FQGNSA. The CDR3 DNA follows: TGTGCCAGCAGCTTATCTATAATCTTCGGGACTAGCGCAAATGAGCAGTTCTTC. Protein: CASSLSIIFGTSANEQFF.